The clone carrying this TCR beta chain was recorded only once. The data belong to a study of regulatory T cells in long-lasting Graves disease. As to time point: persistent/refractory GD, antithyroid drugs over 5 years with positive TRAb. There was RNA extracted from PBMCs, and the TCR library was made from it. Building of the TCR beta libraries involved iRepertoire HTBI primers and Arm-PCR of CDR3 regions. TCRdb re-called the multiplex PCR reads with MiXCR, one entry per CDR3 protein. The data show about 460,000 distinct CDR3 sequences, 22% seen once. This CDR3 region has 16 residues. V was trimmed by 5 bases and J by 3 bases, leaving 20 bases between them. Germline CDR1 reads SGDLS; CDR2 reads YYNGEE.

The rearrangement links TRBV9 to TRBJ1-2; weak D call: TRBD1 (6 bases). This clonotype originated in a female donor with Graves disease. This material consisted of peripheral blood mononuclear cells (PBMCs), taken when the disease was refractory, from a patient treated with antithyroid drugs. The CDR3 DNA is TGTGCCAGCAGTTTAGGGGGGGCAGTCAACTACTATGGCTACACCTTC. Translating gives CASSLGGAVNYYGYTF.